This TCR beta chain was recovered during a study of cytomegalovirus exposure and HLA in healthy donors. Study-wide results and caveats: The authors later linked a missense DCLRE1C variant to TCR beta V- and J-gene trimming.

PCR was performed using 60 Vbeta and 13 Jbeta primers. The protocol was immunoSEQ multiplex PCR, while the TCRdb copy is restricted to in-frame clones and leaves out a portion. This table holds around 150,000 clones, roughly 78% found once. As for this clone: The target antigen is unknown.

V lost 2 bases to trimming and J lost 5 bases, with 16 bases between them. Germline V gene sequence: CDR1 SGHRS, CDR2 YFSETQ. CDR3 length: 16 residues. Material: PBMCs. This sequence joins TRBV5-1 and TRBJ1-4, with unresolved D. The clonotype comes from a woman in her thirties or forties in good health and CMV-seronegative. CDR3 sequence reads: CASSLTAGSANEKLFF. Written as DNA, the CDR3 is TGCGCCAGCAGCTTAACCGCGGGGTCGGCGAATGAAAAACTGTTTTTT. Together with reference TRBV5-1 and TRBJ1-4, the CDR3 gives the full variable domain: KAGVTQTPRYLIKTRGQQVTLSCSPISGHRSVSWYQQTPGQGLQFLFEYFSETQRNKGNFPGRFSGRQFSNSRSEMNVSTLELGDSALYLCASSLTAGSANEKLFFGSGTQLSVL.